Detailed here is one TCR beta chain. The data stem from a study of OX40 agonist ivuxolimab in advanced cancers. Study-wide background: People who had prior anti-PD-1, anti-PD-L1 or anti-CTLA-4 therapy could take part, and 35% to 50% had some.

Sequencing was performed with immunoSEQ multiplex PCR; in TCRdb, only in-frame clones are kept and a portion is missing. The data show about 79,000 clones, approximately 86% seen once. Blood specimens came from baseline, cycle 4 day 1, and cycle 7 day 1. The sequenced sample was CD4+ or CD8+ T cells sorted from blood, obtained in a trial of the OX40 agonist ivuxolimab. The TCR sequence derives from an adult with an advanced solid tumor such as melanoma, head and neck, liver or kidney cancer.

The CDR3 DNA is TGTGCCAGCAGGTCGGGGGTTTCGAATGAGCAGTTCTTC. It translates to CASRSGVSNEQFF. The rearrangement joins TRBV28 to TRBJ2-1; the D gene is possibly TRBD2 (6 bases). This CDR3 has 13 residues. V lost 6 bases and J lost 7, with 13 bases in between. Germline V gene sequence: CDR1 MDHEN, CDR2 SYDVKM.